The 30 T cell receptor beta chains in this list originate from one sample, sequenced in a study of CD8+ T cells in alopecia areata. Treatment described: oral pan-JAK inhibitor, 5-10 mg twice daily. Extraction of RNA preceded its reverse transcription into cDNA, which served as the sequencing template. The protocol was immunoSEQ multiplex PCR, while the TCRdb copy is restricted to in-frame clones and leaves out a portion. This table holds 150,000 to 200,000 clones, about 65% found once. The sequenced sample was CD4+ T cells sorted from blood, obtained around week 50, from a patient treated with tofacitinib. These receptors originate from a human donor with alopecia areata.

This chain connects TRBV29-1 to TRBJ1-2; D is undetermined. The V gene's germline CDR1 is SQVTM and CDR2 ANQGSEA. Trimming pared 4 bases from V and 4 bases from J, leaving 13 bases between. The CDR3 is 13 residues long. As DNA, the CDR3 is TGCAGCGTTGTGGGAACCCCCCTCTATGGCTACACCTTC. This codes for CSVVGTPLYGYTF.

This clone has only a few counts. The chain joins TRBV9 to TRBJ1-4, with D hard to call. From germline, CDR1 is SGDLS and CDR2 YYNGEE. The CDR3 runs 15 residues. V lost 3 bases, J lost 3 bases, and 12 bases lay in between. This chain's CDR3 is CASSARGSPNEKLFF. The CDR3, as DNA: TGTGCCAGCAGCGCCCGCGGCAGCCCTAATGAAAAACTGTTTTTT.

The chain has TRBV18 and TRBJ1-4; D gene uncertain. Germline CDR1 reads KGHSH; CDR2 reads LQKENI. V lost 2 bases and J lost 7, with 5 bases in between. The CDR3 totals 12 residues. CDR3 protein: CASSPMGEKLFF. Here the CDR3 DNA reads TGTGCCAGCTCACCAATGGGTGAAAAACTGTTTTTT.

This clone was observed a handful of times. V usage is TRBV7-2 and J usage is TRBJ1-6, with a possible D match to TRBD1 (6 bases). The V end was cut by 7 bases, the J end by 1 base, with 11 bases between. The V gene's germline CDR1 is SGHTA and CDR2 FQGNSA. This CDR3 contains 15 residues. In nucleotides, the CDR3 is TGTGCCAGCACCCGAGGGGGTTCCTATAATTCACCCCTCCACTTT. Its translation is CASTRGGSYNSPLHF.

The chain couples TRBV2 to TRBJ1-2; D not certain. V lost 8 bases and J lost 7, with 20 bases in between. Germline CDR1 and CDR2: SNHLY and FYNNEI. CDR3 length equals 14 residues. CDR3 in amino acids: CASAPRVSGSGYTF. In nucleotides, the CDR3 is TGTGCCAGCGCGCCGCGAGTATCGGGTTCTGGCTACACCTTC.

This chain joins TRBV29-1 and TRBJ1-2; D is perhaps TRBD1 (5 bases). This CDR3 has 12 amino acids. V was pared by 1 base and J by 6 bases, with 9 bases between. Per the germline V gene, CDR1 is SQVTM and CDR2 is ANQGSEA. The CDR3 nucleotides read TGCAGCGTTGAAGCCCCGGGGGATGGCTACACCTTC. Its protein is CSVEAPGDGYTF.

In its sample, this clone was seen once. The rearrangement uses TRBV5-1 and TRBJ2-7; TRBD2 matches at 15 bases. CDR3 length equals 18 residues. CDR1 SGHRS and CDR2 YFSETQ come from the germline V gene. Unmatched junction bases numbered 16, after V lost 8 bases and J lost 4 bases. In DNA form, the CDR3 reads TGCGCCAGAAGTGCCGGGACTAGCGGGGGGAAACGCTATTACGAGCAGTACTTC. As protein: CARSAGTSGGKRYYEQYF. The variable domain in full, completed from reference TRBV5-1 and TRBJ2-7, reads KAGVTQTPRYLIKTRGQQVTLSCSPISGHRSVSWYQQTPGQGLQFLFEYFSETQRNKGNFPGRFSGRQFSNSRSEMNVSTLELGDSALYLCARSAGTSGGKRYYEQYFGPGTRLTVT.

DNA for the CDR3: TGCAGCGTCCGGGAGGGAAACACCATATATTTT. This sequence encodes CSVREGNTIYF. The chain links TRBV29-1 to TRBJ1-3; D remains ambiguous. This CDR3 spans 11 amino acids. The V gene's germline CDR1 is SQVTM and CDR2 ANQGSEA. V was pared by 6 bases and J by 4 bases, with 7 bases between.

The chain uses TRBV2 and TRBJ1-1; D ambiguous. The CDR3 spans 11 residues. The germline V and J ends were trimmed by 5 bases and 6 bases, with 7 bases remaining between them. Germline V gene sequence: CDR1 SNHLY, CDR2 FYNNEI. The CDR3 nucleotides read TGTGCCAGCAGTACGTCCCCTGAAGCTTTCTTT. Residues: CASSTSPEAFF.

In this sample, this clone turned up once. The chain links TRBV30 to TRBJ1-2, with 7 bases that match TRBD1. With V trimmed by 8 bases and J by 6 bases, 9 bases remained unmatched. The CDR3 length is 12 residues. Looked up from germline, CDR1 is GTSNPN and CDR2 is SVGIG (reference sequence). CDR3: CAVQLGQDGYTF. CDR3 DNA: TGTGCCGTCCAACTCGGACAGGATGGCTACACCTTC. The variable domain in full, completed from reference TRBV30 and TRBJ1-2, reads SQTIHQWPATLVQPVGSPLSLECTVEGTSNPNLYWYRQAAGRGLQLLFYSVGIGQISSEVPQNLSASRPQDRQFILSSKKLLLSDSGFYLCAVQLGQDGYTFGSGTRLTVV.

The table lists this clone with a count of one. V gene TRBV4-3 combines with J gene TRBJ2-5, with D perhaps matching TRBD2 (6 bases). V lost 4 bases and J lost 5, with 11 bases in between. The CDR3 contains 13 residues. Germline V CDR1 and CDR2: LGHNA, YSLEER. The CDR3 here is CASSRGAGETQYF. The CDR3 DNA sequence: TGCGCCAGCAGCCGCGGGGCGGGGGAGACCCAGTACTTC.

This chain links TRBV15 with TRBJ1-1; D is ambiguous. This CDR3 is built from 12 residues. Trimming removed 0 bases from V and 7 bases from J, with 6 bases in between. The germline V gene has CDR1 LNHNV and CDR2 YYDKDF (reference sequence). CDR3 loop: CATSRELGEAFF. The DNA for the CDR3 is TGTGCCACCAGCAGAGAGTTGGGTGAAGCTTTCTTT.

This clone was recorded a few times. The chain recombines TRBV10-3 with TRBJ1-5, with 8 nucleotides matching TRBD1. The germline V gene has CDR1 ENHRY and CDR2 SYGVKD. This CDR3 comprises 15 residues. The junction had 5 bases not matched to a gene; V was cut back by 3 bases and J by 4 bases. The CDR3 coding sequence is TGTGCCATCAGTGACCCCGACAGGGGAAATCAGCCCCAGCATTTT. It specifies CAISDPDRGNQPQHF.

CDR3 nucleotide sequence: TGTGCCAGCCACGGCGGGGGCAGGGGTACTGAAGCTTTCTTT. It translates to CASHGGGRGTEAFF. The chain employs TRBV19 and TRBJ1-1, with D possibly being TRBD1 (6 bases). The length of the CDR3 is 14 residues. The germline CDR1 and CDR2 sequences are LNHDA and SQIVND (reference sequence). Trimming shortened V by 9 bases and J by 5 bases, and 19 bases separated the two germline ends.

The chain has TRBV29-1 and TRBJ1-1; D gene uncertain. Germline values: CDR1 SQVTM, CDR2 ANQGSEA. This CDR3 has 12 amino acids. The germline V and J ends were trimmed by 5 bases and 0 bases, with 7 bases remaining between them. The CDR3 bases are TGCAGCGTTAATAAACTGAACACTGAAGCTTTCTTT. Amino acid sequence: CSVNKLNTEAFF. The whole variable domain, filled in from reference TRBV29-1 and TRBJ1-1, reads SAVISQKPSRDICQRGTSLTIQCQVDSQVTMMFWYRQQPGQSLTLIATANQGSEATYESGFVIDKFPISRPNLTFSTLTVSNMSPEDSSIYLCSVNKLNTEAFFGQGTRLTVV.

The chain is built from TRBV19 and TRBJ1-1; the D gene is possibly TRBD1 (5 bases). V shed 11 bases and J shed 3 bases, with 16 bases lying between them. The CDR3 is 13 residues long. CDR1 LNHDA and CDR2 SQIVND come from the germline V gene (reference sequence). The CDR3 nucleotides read TGTGCCTCCGCCAGGGAGTGGGACACTGAAGCTTTCTTT. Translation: CASAREWDTEAFF.

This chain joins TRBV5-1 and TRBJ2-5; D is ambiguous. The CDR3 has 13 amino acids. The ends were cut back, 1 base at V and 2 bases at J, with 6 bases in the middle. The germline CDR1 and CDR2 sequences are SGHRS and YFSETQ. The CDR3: CASSLSTQETQYF. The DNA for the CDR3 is TGCGCCAGCAGCTTGTCAACGCAAGAGACCCAGTACTTC.

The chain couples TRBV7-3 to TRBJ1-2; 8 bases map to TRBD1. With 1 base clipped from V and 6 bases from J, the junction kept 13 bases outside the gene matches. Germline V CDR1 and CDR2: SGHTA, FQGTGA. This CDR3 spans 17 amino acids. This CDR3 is CASSLRAQGALSDGYTF. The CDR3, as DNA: TGTGCCAGCAGCTTAAGGGCGCAGGGGGCGCTGAGTGATGGCTACACCTTC.

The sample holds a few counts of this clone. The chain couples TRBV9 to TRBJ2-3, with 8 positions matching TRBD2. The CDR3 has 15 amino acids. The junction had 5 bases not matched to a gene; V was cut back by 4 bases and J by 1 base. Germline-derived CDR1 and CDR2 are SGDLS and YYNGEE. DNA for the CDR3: TGTGCCAGCAGCCTAACTAGCGGTCGCACAGATACGCAGTATTTT. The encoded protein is CASSLTSGRTDTQYF.

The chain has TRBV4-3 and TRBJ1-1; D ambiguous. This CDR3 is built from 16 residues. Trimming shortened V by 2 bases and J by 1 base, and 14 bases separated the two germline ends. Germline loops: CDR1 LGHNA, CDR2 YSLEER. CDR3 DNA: TGCGCCAGCAGCCAATCGGTGACCAGACAGAACACTGAAGCTTTCTTT. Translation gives CASSQSVTRQNTEAFF.

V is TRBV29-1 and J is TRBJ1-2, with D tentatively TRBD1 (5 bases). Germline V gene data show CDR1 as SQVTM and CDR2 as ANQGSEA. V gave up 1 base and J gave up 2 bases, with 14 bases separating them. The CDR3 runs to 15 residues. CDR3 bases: TGCAGCGTTGAAGGGATGGCGGGGGACAACTATGGCTACACCTTC. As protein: CSVEGMAGDNYGYTF.

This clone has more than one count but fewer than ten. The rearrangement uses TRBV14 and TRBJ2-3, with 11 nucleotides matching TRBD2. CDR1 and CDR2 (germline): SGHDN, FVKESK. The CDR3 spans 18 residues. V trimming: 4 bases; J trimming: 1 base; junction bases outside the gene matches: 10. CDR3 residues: CASSPRTSGYFGTDTQYF. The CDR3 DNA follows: TGTGCCAGCAGCCCCCGGACTAGCGGGTACTTCGGCACAGATACGCAGTATTTT. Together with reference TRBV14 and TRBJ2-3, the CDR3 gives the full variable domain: EAGVTQFPSHSVIEKGQTVTLRCDPISGHDNLYWYRRVMGKEIKFLLHFVKESKQDESGMPNNRFLAERTGGTYSTLKVQPAELEDSGVYFCASSPRTSGYFGTDTQYFGPGTRLTVL.

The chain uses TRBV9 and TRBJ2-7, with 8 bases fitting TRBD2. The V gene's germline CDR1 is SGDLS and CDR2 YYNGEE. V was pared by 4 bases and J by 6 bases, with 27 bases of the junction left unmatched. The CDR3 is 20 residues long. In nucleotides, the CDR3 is TGTGCCAGCAGCCGGAGGCCCCGGGGGGGAACTACCCAGTCGAGTTCCGAGCAGTACTTC. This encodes CASSRRPRGGTTQSSSEQYF.

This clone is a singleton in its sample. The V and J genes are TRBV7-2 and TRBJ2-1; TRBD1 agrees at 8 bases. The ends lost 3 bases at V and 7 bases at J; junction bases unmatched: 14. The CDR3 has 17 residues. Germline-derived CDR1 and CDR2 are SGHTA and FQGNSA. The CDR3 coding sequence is TGTGCCAGCAGCTTGTACCGACAGGGGCGAGTTAGAAATGAGCAGTTCTTC. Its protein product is CASSLYRQGRVRNEQFF.

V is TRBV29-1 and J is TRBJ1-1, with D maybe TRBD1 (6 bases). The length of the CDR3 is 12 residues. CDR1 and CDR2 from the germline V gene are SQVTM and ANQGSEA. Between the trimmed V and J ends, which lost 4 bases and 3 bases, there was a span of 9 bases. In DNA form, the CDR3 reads TGCAGCGTTGGCTACAGGGACACTGAAGCTTTCTTT. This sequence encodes CSVGYRDTEAFF.

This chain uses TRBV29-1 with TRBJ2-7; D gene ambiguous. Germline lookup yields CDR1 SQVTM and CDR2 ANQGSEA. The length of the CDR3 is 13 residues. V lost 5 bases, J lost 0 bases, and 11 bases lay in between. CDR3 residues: CSVQQPLSYEQYF. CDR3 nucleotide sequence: TGCAGCGTTCAACAGCCCCTCTCCTACGAGCAGTACTTC.

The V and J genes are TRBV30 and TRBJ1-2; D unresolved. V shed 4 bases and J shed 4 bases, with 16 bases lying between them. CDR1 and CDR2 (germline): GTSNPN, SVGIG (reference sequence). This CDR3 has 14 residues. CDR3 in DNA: TGTGCCTGGATTTGGGAGCCCAAGACCTATGGCTACACCTTC. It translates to CAWIWEPKTYGYTF.

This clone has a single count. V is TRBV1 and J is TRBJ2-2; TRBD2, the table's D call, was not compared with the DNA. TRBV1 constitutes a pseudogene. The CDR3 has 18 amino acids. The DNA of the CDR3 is TGCACCAGCAGCCAAGGACCCACTAGCAGGGAAATCACCGGGGAGCTGTTTTTT. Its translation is CTSSQGPTSREITGELFF.

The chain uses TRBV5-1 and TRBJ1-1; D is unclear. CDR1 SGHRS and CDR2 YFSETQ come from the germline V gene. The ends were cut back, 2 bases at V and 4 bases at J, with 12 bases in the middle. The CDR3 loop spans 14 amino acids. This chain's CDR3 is CASSFGRLSTEAFF. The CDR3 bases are TGCGCCAGCAGCTTTGGAAGGCTTAGCACTGAAGCTTTCTTT.

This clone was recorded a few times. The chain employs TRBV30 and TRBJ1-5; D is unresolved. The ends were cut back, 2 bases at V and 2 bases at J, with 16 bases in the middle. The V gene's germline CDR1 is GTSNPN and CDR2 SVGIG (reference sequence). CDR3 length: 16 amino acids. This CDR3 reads CAWSSGPGLGNQPQHF. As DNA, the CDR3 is TGTGCCTGGAGTTCCGGTCCGGGATTGGGCAATCAGCCCCAGCATTTT.